The rows below give T cell receptor beta chains drawn from one sample of a study of CD8 T cells in Susac syndrome. TCRdb recomputed calls from the immunoSEQ multiplex PCR reads with MiXCR, one row per CDR3 protein. The table shows some 150,000 distinct CDR3 sequences, with roughly 95% occurring only once. The sequenced sample was CD8+ T cells from PBMCs. These receptors were taken from a human donor with multiple sclerosis. Both conserved end residues are part of each CDR3. A D gene is named only where the DNA matches it firmly. Not all rows give a size; the values are once, few, many and, for expanded clones, a class.

d_gene: TRBD1; abundance: -; j_gene: TRBJ2-2; v_gene: TRBV29-1; CDR3aa: CSVDSGQGATGELFF; CDR3nt: TGCAGCGTTGATTCGGGACAGGGGGCCACCGGGGAGCTGTTTTTT
d_gene: TRBD1; abundance: once; j_gene: TRBJ2-2; v_gene: TRBV20-1; CDR3aa: CSSWGQGETGELFF; CDR3nt: TGCAGTTCGTGGGGACAGGGGGAAACCGGGGAGCTGTTTTTT
d_gene: -; abundance: -; j_gene: TRBJ1-1; v_gene: TRBV29-1; CDR3aa: CSVGGGNTEAFF; CDR3nt: TGCAGCGTTGGTGGTGGGAACACTGAAGCTTTCTTT
d_gene: -; abundance: once; j_gene: TRBJ2-1; v_gene: TRBV11-2; CDR3aa: CASSLGYISSYNEQFF; CDR3nt: TGTGCCAGCAGCTTAGGTTACATTAGCTCCTACAATGAGCAGTTCTTC
d_gene: TRBD1; abundance: -; j_gene: TRBJ2-3; v_gene: TRBV29-1; CDR3aa: CSVGPQDRPGTDTQYF; CDR3nt: TGCAGCGTTGGACCCCAGGACAGGCCAGGCACAGATACGCAGTATTTT
d_gene: -; abundance: -; j_gene: TRBJ2-1; v_gene: TRBV9; CDR3aa: CASSAGPGYNEQFF; CDR3nt: TGTGCCAGCAGCGCGGGGCCGGGGTACAATGAGCAGTTCTTC
d_gene: TRBD2; abundance: -; j_gene: TRBJ2-3; v_gene: TRBV12-3/TRBV12-4; CDR3aa: CASSGTSERTDTQYF; CDR3nt: TGTGCCAGCAGTGGCACTAGCGAACGCACAGATACGCAGTATTTT
d_gene: TRBD2; abundance: -; j_gene: TRBJ2-7; v_gene: TRBV11-2; CDR3aa: CASSLVPGGGPYEQYF; CDR3nt: TGTGCCAGCAGCTTAGTCCCGGGGGGAGGGCCCTACGAGCAGTACTTC
d_gene: -; abundance: -; j_gene: TRBJ2-7; v_gene: TRBV5-1; CDR3aa: CASSVISYEQYF; CDR3nt: TGCGCCAGCAGCGTCATCTCCTACGAGCAGTACTTC
d_gene: -; abundance: -; j_gene: TRBJ2-5; v_gene: TRBV9; CDR3aa: CASSVGSITKTQYF; CDR3nt: TGTGCCAGCAGCGTAGGCTCTATAACGAAGACCCAGTACTTC
d_gene: -; abundance: -; j_gene: TRBJ1-5; v_gene: TRBV20-1; CDR3aa: CSASRLGNQPQHF; CDR3nt: TGCAGTGCTAGTAGGTTAGGTAATCAGCCCCAGCATTTT
d_gene: -; abundance: -; j_gene: TRBJ2-3; v_gene: TRBV15; CDR3aa: CATSSYRAKDTQYF; CDR3nt: TGTGCCACCAGCAGCTACAGGGCTAAGGATACGCAGTATTTT
d_gene: TRBD2; abundance: -; j_gene: TRBJ2-3; v_gene: TRBV20-1; CDR3aa: CSARDASGGVADTQYF; CDR3nt: TGCAGTGCTAGAGATGCTAGCGGGGGGGTAGCAGATACGCAGTATTTT
d_gene: -; abundance: -; j_gene: TRBJ1-6; v_gene: TRBV20-1; CDR3aa: CSARPYEWDTPFPLHF; CDR3nt: TGCAGTGCTAGACCCTACGAATGGGACACTCCCTTTCCCCTCCACTTT
d_gene: -; abundance: -; j_gene: TRBJ1-1; v_gene: TRBV4-1; CDR3aa: CASSHTYGNEAFF; CDR3nt: TGCGCCAGCAGCCACACGTACGGAAATGAAGCTTTCTTT
d_gene: -; abundance: -; j_gene: TRBJ1-1; v_gene: TRBV15; CDR3aa: CATSRDRGSEAFF; CDR3nt: TGTGCCACCAGCAGAGACAGGGGCAGTGAAGCTTTCTTT
d_gene: -; abundance: -; j_gene: TRBJ2-7; v_gene: TRBV27; CDR3aa: CASSRDLLSYEQYF; CDR3nt: TGTGCCAGCAGTCGGGACTTGCTCTCCTACGAGCAGTACTTC
d_gene: -; abundance: -; j_gene: TRBJ2-3; v_gene: TRBV24-1; CDR3aa: CATSDWTNEDTQYF; CDR3nt: TGTGCCACCAGTGATTGGACTAACGAAGATACGCAGTATTTT
d_gene: -; abundance: -; j_gene: TRBJ2-3; v_gene: TRBV20-1; CDR3aa: CSARERNTNTQYF; CDR3nt: TGCAGTGCTAGAGAGCGGAACACGAATACGCAGTATTTT
d_gene: TRBD2; abundance: -; j_gene: TRBJ2-1; v_gene: TRBV6-5; CDR3aa: CASSLLAGGPLEQFF; CDR3nt: TGTGCCAGCAGTCTACTAGCGGGGGGGCCGCTTGAGCAGTTCTTC
d_gene: -; abundance: -; j_gene: TRBJ2-1; v_gene: TRBV7-9; CDR3aa: CASSPRTPEQFF; CDR3nt: TGTGCCAGCAGCCCACGGACCCCTGAGCAGTTCTTC
d_gene: TRBD2; abundance: -; j_gene: TRBJ2-1; v_gene: TRBV30; CDR3aa: CAWSVTGGPYNEQFF; CDR3nt: TGTGCCTGGAGTGTCACGGGGGGTCCCTACAATGAGCAGTTCTTC
d_gene: TRBD1; abundance: -; j_gene: TRBJ1-2; v_gene: TRBV29-1; CDR3aa: CSVEDRRVGQVTPIYGYTF; CDR3nt: TGCAGCGTTGAAGATAGACGCGTAGGACAGGTTACGCCAATCTATGGCTACACCTTC
d_gene: -; abundance: -; j_gene: TRBJ2-5; v_gene: TRBV7-9; CDR3aa: CASSFSDEETQYF; CDR3nt: TGTGCCAGCAGCTTTAGTGACGAAGAGACCCAGTACTTC
d_gene: -; abundance: -; j_gene: TRBJ1-1; v_gene: TRBV13; CDR3aa: CASSSRSGRANTEAFF; CDR3nt: TGTGCCAGCAGCTCCCGGTCTGGCAGGGCGAACACTGAAGCTTTCTTT
d_gene: -; abundance: -; j_gene: TRBJ2-1; v_gene: TRBV7-2; CDR3aa: CASSLEAQGGNEQFF; CDR3nt: TGTGCCAGCAGCTTAGAGGCCCAGGGTGGCAATGAGCAGTTCTTC
d_gene: -; abundance: -; j_gene: TRBJ1-1; v_gene: TRBV27; CDR3aa: CASTPGSMNTEAFF; CDR3nt: TGTGCCAGCACCCCGGGGAGTATGAACACTGAAGCTTTCTTT
d_gene: TRBD1; abundance: -; j_gene: TRBJ1-3; v_gene: TRBV24-1; CDR3aa: CATPNDRGAGNTIYF; CDR3nt: TGTGCCACCCCGAACGACAGGGGCGCGGGAAACACCATATATTTT
d_gene: TRBD1; abundance: -; j_gene: TRBJ1-6; v_gene: TRBV5-6; CDR3aa: CASSFGTDNSPLHF; CDR3nt: TGTGCCAGCAGTTTCGGGACAGATAATTCACCCCTCCACTTT
d_gene: -; abundance: once; j_gene: TRBJ2-1; v_gene: TRBV5-1; CDR3aa: CASSFYYPHNEQFF; CDR3nt: TGCGCCAGCAGCTTCTACTACCCCCACAATGAGCAGTTCTTC
d_gene: TRBD1; abundance: once; j_gene: TRBJ2-1; v_gene: TRBV5-6; CDR3aa: CASSWDRGYYNEQFF; CDR3nt: TGTGCCAGCAGCTGGGACAGGGGCTACTACAATGAGCAGTTCTTC
d_gene: TRBD2; abundance: -; j_gene: TRBJ2-3; v_gene: TRBV15; CDR3aa: CATSLGLAGTNTLTDTQYF; CDR3nt: TGTGCCACCAGCCTAGGACTAGCGGGAACCAACACCCTCACAGATACGCAGTATTTT
d_gene: TRBD2; abundance: once; j_gene: TRBJ2-4; v_gene: TRBV6-6; CDR3aa: CASSREGELAKNIQYF; CDR3nt: TGTGCCAGCAGCCGGGAGGGGGAGTTGGCCAAAAACATTCAGTACTTC
d_gene: -; abundance: once; j_gene: TRBJ1-2; v_gene: TRBV29-1; CDR3aa: CSVDSPTGPANYGYTF; CDR3nt: TGCAGCGTTGATTCACCGACAGGCCCAGCTAACTATGGCTACACCTTC
d_gene: -; abundance: -; j_gene: TRBJ1-2; v_gene: TRBV20-1; CDR3aa: CSASETSNYGYTF; CDR3nt: TGCAGTGCTAGTGAAACTTCTAACTATGGCTACACCTTC
d_gene: -; abundance: -; j_gene: TRBJ2-7; v_gene: TRBV11-2; CDR3aa: CASSPTRPTHEQYF; CDR3nt: TGTGCCAGCAGCCCAACTCGCCCAACCCACGAGCAGTACTTC
d_gene: TRBD2; abundance: -; j_gene: TRBJ2-3; v_gene: TRBV7-6; CDR3aa: CASSFRLAGSTDTQYF; CDR3nt: TGTGCCAGCAGCTTCCGACTAGCGGGGAGCACAGATACGCAGTATTTT
d_gene: TRBD2; abundance: few; j_gene: TRBJ2-7; v_gene: TRBV13; CDR3aa: CASSPRGGGYEQYF; CDR3nt: TGTGCCAGCAGCCCCCGGGGGGGCGGATACGAGCAGTACTTC
d_gene: -; abundance: once; j_gene: TRBJ2-7; v_gene: TRBV7-8; CDR3aa: CASSLGPVGYEQYF; CDR3nt: TGTGCCAGCAGCTTAGGGCCGGTAGGCTACGAGCAGTACTTC
d_gene: TRBD2; abundance: -; j_gene: TRBJ2-1; v_gene: TRBV6-5; CDR3aa: CASSYSGLAGNTYNEQFF; CDR3nt: TGTGCCAGCAGTTACTCTGGGCTAGCGGGGAATACCTACAATGAGCAGTTCTTC
d_gene: -; abundance: -; j_gene: TRBJ2-1; v_gene: TRBV27; CDR3aa: CASSPTVGSYNEQFF; CDR3nt: TGTGCCAGCAGTCCAACAGTGGGCTCCTACAATGAGCAGTTCTTC